Detailed here is one T cell receptor beta chain. Its antigen remains unknown. Tregs were sorted as CD4+CD25+CD127-/low cells. After constant-region reverse-primer amplification, full-length variable regions underwent semi-nested PCR with Nested Universal Primer A. One entry per CDR3 protein, called by TCRdb with MiXCR from the 5' RACE reads. The table shows around 30,000 distinct CDR3 sequences, with 27% occurring only once. Study observations and caveats: Whole repertoires were not studied in the larger cohort, only one V-J beta rearrangement.

Sequenced input: tumor-infiltrating Tregs sorted from the breast tumor. The TCR comes from a female donor with breast cancer.

The CDR3 spells CASSPVGLAYSTDTQYF. The DNA of the CDR3 is TGTGCCAGCAGCCCAGTAGGACTAGCGTATAGCACAGATACGCAGTATTTT. The J gene is TRBJ2-3, the V gene TRBV14, with 9 bases lining up with TRBD2. The CDR3 length is 17 residues. Per germline, CDR1 SGHDN and CDR2 FVKESK. V lost 4 bases to trimming and J lost 0 bases; unmatched junction nucleotides: 8. Variable domain in full (rest from reference TRBV14 and TRBJ2-3): EAGVTQFPSHSVIEKGQTVTLRCDPISGHDNLYWYRRVMGKEIKFLLHFVKESKQDESGMPNNRFLAERTGGTYSTLKVQPAELEDSGVYFCASSPVGLAYSTDTQYFGPGTRLTVL.